This paragraph reports one T cell receptor (beta chain). Authors' methods: The assay estimated nucleated cells by amplifying reference gene primers. Clones were sequenced by immunoSEQ multiplex PCR, and TCRdb holds only the in-frame ones, with some missing. V, J and clone size are taken as reported in that table, and D and trimming were inferred from the DNA itself. The sample has over 85,000 clones; 75% to 90% are singletons. These data are taken from a study of blood T cell repertoires in COVID-19. Looking at the study overall: Acute and convalescent COVID-19 specimens originated in the United States, Italy and Spain. The cDNA or gDNA used as material had been derived from T cells, B-cell-depleted T cells, or PBMCs.

Trimming removed 9 bases from V and 3 bases from J, with 12 bases in between. Germline V CDR1 and CDR2: MNHEY, SVGAGI. CDR3 size: 13 residues. The chain combines TRBV6-5 with TRBJ1-5; the D gene is possibly TRBD1 (6 bases). The TCR originated in a human donor in a cohort sampled during active COVID-19. The sequenced material came from peripheral blood. The CDR3 nucleotides read TGTGCCAGTAGGACAGATCCCAATCAGCCCCAGCATTTT. Translation: CASRTDPNQPQHF.